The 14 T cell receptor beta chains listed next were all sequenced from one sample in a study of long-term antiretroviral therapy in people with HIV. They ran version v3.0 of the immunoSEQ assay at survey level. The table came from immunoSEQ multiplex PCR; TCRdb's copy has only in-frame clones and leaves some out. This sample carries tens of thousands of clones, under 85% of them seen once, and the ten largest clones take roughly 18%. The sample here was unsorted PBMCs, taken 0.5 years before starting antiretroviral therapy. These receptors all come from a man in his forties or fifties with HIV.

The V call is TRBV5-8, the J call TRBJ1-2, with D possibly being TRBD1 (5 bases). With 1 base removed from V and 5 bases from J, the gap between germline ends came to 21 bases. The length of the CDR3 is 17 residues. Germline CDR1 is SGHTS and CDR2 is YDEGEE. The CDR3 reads CASSLNGERGLYYGYTF. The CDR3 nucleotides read TGTGCCAGCAGCTTGAATGGGGAGAGGGGATTGTATTATGGCTACACCTTC.

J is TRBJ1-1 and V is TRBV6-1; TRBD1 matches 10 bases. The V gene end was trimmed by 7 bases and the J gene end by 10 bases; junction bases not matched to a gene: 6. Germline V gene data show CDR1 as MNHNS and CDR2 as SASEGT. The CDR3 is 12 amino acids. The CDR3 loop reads CASIRQGAGAFF. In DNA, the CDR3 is TGTGCCAGCATTCGACAGGGGGCCGGAGCTTTCTTT.

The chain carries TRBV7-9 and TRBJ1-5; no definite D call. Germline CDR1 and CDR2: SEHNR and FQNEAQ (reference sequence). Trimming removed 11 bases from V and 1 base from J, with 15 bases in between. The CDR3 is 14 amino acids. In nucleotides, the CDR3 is TGTGCCTCGACGAAGGGTGGGAGCAATCAGCCCCAGCATTTT. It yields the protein CASTKGGSNQPQHF.

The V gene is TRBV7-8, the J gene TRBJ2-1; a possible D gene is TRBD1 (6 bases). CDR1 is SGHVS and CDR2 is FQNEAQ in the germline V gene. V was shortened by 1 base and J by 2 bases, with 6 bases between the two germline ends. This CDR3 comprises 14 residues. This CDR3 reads CASSLDRAYNEQFF. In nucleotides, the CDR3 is TGTGCCAGCAGCTTAGACAGGGCCTACAATGAGCAGTTCTTC.

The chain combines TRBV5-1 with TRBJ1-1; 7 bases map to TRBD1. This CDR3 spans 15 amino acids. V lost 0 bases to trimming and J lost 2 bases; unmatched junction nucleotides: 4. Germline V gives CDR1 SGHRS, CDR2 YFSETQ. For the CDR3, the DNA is TGCGCCAGCAGCTTGGGAGGGACAGCTAACACTGAAGCTTTCTTT. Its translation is CASSLGGTANTEAFF. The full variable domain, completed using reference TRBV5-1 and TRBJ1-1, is KAGVTQTPRYLIKTRGQQVTLSCSPISGHRSVSWYQQTPGQGLQFLFEYFSETQRNKGNFPGRFSGRQFSNSRSEMNVSTLELGDSALYLCASSLGGTANTEAFFGQGTRLTVV.

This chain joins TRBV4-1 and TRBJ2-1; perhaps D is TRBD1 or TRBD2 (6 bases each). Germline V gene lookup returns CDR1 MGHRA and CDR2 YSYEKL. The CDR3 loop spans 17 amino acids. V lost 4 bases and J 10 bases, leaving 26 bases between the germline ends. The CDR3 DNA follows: TGCGCCAGCAGCCCGACCCGTTGGGGGGCGCAAGTAGGCGAGCAGTTCTTC. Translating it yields CASSPTRWGAQVGEQFF.

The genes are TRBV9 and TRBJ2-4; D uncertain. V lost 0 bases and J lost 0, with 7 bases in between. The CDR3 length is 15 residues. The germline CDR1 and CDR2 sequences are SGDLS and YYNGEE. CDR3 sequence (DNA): TGTGCCAGCAGCGTAGGATTCCTAGCCAAAAACATTCAGTACTTC. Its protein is CASSVGFLAKNIQYF.

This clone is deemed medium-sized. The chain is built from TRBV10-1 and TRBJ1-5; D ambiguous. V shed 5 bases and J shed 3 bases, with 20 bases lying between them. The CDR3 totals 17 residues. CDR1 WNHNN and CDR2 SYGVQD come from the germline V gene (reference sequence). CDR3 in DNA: TGCGCCAGCAGTATACAAAGCAGGATAGCGGACAATCAGCCCCAGCATTTT. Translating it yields CASSIQSRIADNQPQHF.

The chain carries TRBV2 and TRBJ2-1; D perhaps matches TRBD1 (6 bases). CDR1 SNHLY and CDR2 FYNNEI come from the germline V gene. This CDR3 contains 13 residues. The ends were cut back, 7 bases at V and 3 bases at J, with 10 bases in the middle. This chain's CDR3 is CASTGQHYNEQFF. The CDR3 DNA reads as TGTGCCAGCACGGGACAACACTACAATGAGCAGTTCTTC.

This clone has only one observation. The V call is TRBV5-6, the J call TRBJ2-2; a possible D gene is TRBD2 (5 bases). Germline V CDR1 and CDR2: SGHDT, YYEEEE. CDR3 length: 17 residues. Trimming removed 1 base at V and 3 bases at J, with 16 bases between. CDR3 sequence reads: CASSLRLGSADTGELFF. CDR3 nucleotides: TGTGCCAGCAGCTTGCGATTGGGGAGCGCGGACACCGGGGAGCTGTTTTTT.

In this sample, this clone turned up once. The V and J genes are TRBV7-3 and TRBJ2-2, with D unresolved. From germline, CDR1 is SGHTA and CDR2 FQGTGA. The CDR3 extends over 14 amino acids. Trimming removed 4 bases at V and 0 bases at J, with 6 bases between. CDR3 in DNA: TGTGCCAGCAGCTCAGACCCGAACACCGGGGAGCTGTTTTTT. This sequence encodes CASSSDPNTGELFF.

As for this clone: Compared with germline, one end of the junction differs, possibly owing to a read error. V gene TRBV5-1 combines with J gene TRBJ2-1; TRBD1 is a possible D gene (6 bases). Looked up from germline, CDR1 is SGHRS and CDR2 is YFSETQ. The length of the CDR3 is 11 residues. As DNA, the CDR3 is TGCGCCTGCAGGGGTAACGATGAGCAGTTCTTC. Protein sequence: CACRGNDEQFF.

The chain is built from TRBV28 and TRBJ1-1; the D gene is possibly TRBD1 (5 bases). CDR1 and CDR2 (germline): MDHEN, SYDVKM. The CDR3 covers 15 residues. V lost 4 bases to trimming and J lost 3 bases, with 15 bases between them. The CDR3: CASSSPRGLDTEAFF. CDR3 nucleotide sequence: TGTGCCAGCAGTTCCCCGAGGGGTTTGGACACTGAAGCTTTCTTT.

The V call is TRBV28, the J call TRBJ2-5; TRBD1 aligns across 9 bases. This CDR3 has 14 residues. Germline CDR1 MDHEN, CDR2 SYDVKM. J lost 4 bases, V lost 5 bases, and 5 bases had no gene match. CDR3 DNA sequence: TGTGCCAGCAGTCGAAGACAGGGGGGAGAGACCCAGTACTTC. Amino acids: CASSRRQGGETQYF.